The 9 T cell receptor beta chains listed next were all sequenced from one sample in a study of tumor and adjacent non-tumor tissue in lung cancer. TCRbeta libraries were built with three rounds of nested PCR, modified from ARM-PCR. TCRdb itself ran the multiplex PCR reads through MiXCR, one entry per CDR3 protein. The sample contains over 100,000 distinct CDR3 sequences, around 75% of which appear only once. This sample's RNA came from whole unsorted tissue. Sequenced sample: lung tumor tissue. These receptors all stem from a woman aged 55-70 years with non-small cell lung cancer.

With respect to this clonotype: The junction differs from germline at one of its ends, possibly a read error. This rearrangement joins TRBV11-2 to TRBJ2-7; D is possibly TRBD2 (6 bases). This CDR3 has 15 residues. Germline assignment: CDR1 SGHAT and CDR2 FQNNGV. The CDR3 coding sequence is TGTGCCAGCAGCTTAGTGCAGGAGGGGCCCTACCAGCAATACTTC. Residues: CASSLVQEGPYQQYF. The full variable domain, completed using reference TRBV11-2 and TRBJ2-7, is EAGVAQSPRYKIIEKRQSVAFWCNPISGHATLYWYQQILGQGPKLLIQFQNNGVVDDSQLPKDRFSAERLKGVDSTLKIQPAKLEDSAVYLCASSLVQEGPYQQYFGPGTRLTVT.

Of note for this clonotype: A much larger clone sits a single nucleotide away, making a read error possible. The CDR3 does not end in the conserved phenylalanine or tryptophan, so this is likely a read error. Here the CDR3 reads CASSSAETFIYNEQFV. The CDR3 bases are TGTGCCAGCAGCTCAGCGGAGACTTTTATATACAATGAGCAGTTCGTC. The chain uses TRBV12-3 or TRBV12-4 and TRBJ2-1, with a possible D match to TRBD2 (5 bases). The CDR3 length is 16 residues. V was clipped by 6 bases and J by 4 bases, with 19 bases between them.

As for this clonotype: Relative to the germline gene, one junction end is altered; a read error may explain this. This chain links TRBV7-9 with TRBJ2-7, with no clear D. The CDR3 length is 12 residues. The germline V gene has CDR1 SEHNR and CDR2 FQNEAQ (reference sequence). CDR3 DNA sequence: TGTACCAGCAGCTCAATCACCTACGAGCAGTACTTC. This translates into CTSSSITYEQYF.

Concerning this clonotype itself: A read error is possible here, since a much larger clone lies one base away. This chain connects TRBV5-5 to TRBJ1-4; 8 bases align to TRBD1. The CDR3 has 18 residues. Germline assignment: CDR1 SGHKS and CDR2 YYEKEE (reference sequence). The V segment lost 7 bases and the J segment 4 bases; nucleotides outside the gene matches: 18. The CDR3 region is CASCHRATGTGGNEKLFF. CDR3 coding DNA: TGTGCCAGCTGCCATCGAGCTACCGGGACAGGTGGTAATGAAAAACTGTTTTTT.

With regard to this clonotype: This sequence may be a read error, since a much larger clone differs from it by one base. The V call is TRBV6-1, the J call TRBJ2-2; D is undetermined. The CDR3 is 15 residues long. Germline V gives CDR1 MNHNS, CDR2 SASEGT. The CDR3 DNA is TGTGCCAGCAGTGAATGGACGGCGAACACCAGGGAGCTGTTTTTT. Translating gives CASSEWTANTRELFF.

Comments on this clonotype: This sequence may be a read error, since a much larger clone differs from it by one base. The chain carries TRBV6-1 and TRBJ1-1, with D unresolved. CDR1 MNHNS and CDR2 SASEGT come from the germline V gene. This CDR3 comprises 12 residues. The CDR3 DNA reads TGTGTCAGCAGCCATAGTGTTACCGAAGCTTTCTTT. Translation: CVSSHSVTEAFF.

This clonotype was recorded only once. Just one base apart from a much larger clone, this may be a read error. The chain carries TRBV6-2 or TRBV6-3 and TRBJ1-1; perhaps TRBD1 as D (5 bases). Trimming shortened V by 4 bases and J by 7 bases, and 13 bases separated the two germline ends. The CDR3 extends over 13 amino acids. The germline gives CDR1 MNHEY, CDR2 SVGEGT. The CDR3 is CASSWTWIGEAFF. CDR3 in DNA: TGTGCCAGCAGTTGGACATGGATAGGTGAAGCTTTCTTT.

V usage is TRBV28 and J usage is TRBJ2-7; possible D gene TRBD2, 5 bases. The V gene lost 0 bases and the J gene lost 3 bases, with 15 bases spanning the gap. This CDR3 has 16 residues. CDR1 is MDHEN, CDR2 SYDVKM, per germline. The CDR3 coding sequence is TGTGCCAGCAGTTTATGGCGGCTAGTGGGAGACTACGAGCAGTACTTC. As protein: CASSLWRLVGDYEQYF.

Of note for this clonotype: The germline gene is not matched at one end of the junction; a read error may be the cause. This chain joins TRBV29-1 and TRBJ2-5; 7 bases agree with TRBD2. The CDR3 has 15 residues. CDR1 is SQVTM, CDR2 ANQGSEA, per germline. The CDR3 bases are TGCAGAGTTGGCGGGAGACGGTGGGGACAAGAGACCCAGTACTTC. This sequence encodes CRVGGRRWGQETQYF.